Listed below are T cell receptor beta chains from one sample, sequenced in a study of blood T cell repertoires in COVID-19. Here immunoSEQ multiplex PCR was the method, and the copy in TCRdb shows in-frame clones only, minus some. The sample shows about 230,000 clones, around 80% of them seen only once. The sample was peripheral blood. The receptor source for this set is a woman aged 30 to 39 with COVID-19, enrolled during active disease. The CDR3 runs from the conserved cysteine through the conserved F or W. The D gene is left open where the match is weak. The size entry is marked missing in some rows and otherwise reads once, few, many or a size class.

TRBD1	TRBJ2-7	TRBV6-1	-	CASSEGTGGSYEQYF	TGTGCCAGCAGTGAAGGGACAGGGGGCTCCTACGAGCAGTACTTC
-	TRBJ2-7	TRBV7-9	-	CASSLVNSYEQYF	TGTGCCAGCAGTTTGGTAAACAGCTACGAGCAGTACTTC
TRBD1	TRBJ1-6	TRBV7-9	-	CASRRFGTGKFYSPLHF	TGTGCCAGCCGCCGCTTCGGGACAGGGAAGTTTTATTCACCCCTCCACTTT
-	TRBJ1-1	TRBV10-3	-	CAIRTLSGPTEAFF	TGTGCCATCAGAACCTTAAGCGGACCAACTGAAGCTTTCTTT
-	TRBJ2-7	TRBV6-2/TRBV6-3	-	CASSYLAAGYEQYF	TGTGCCAGCAGTTACCTCGCGGCCGGATACGAGCAGTACTTC
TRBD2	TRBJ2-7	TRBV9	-	CASSRTSGSRGGDYEQYF	TGTGCCAGCAGCCGGACTAGCGGGAGCAGAGGGGGAGACTACGAGCAGTACTTC
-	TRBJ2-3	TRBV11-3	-	CASSSDGNTDTQYF	TGTGCCAGCAGCTCCGACGGGAACACAGATACGCAGTATTTT
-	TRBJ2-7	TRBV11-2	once	CASSSSQGYEQYF	TGTGCCAGCAGCTCCTCCCAGGGGTACGAGCAGTACTTC
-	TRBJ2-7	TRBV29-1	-	CSVASAPHRYEQYF	TGCAGCGTTGCGAGTGCGCCCCACCGCTACGAGCAGTACTTC
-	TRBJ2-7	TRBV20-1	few	CSARDGEAVYF	TGCAGTGCTAGAGATGGAGAGGCGGTTTACTTC
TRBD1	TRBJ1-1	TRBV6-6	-	CASSPRTGRAYDTEAFF	TGTGCCAGCAGTCCCAGGACAGGGAGGGCCTATGACACTGAAGCTTTCTTT
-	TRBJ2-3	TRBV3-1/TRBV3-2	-	CASSPTSSDTQYF	TGTGCCAGCAGTCCAACGAGTTCAGATACGCAGTATTTT
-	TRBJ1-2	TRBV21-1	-	CASSKESPIYGYTF	TGTGCCAGCAGCAAAGAATCCCCTATCTATGGCTACACCTTC
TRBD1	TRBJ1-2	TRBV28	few	CASSQGQAHFYGYTF	TGTGCCAGCAGTCAAGGACAGGCGCACTTCTATGGCTACACCTTC
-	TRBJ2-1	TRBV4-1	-	CASSPSVGIYEQFF	TGCGCCAGCAGCCCGTCCGTCGGTATCTATGAGCAGTTCTTC
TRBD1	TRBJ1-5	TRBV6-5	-	CASSYSGQGGQPQHF	TGTGCCAGCAGTTACTCTGGACAGGGCGGACAGCCCCAGCATTTT
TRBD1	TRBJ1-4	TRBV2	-	CASIWDATFQGEEKLFF	TGTGCCAGCATTTGGGACGCCACATTTCAGGGGGAAGAAAAACTGTTTTTT
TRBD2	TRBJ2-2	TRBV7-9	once	CASSLYFGGANTGELFF	TGTGCCAGCAGCTTATATTTCGGGGGGGCCAACACCGGGGAGCTGTTTTTT
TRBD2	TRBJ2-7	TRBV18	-	CASSPQTSSGYEQYF	TGTGCCAGCTCACCCCAAACCTCTAGCGGCTACGAGCAGTACTTC
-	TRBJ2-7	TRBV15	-	CATGSGTGEQYF	TGTGCCACCGGTAGCGGAACGGGGGAGCAGTACTTC
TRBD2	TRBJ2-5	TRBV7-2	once	CASLSVLAGETQYF	TGTGCCAGCCTCTCTGTATTAGCGGGGGAGACCCAGTACTTC
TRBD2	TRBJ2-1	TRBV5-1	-	CASSLGLAGNEQFF	TGCGCCAGCAGCTTGGGACTAGCGGGGAATGAGCAGTTCTTC
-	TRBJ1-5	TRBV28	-	CASSRTPSQGQPQHF	TGTGCCAGCAGTCGTACTCCATCCCAGGGGCAGCCCCAGCATTTT
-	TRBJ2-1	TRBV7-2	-	CASRTQSRYNEQFF	TGTGCCAGCAGAACACAGTCCCGATACAATGAGCAGTTCTTC
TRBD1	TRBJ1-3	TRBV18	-	CASSPPTGAVSGNTIYF	TGTGCCAGCTCACCACCTACAGGGGCCGTCTCTGGAAACACCATATATTTT
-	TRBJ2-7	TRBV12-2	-	CASRSRTSGRSRGYEQYF	TGTGCAAGTCGCTCCCGGACTAGCGGGAGGTCCCGAGGCTACGAGCAGTACTTC
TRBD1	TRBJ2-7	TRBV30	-	CAWGRGTGNEQYF	TGTGCCTGGGGAAGGGGGACAGGAAACGAGCAGTACTTC
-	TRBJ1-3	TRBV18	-	CASSPPQGPSGNTIYF	TGTGCCAGCTCACCACCCCAGGGCCCGTCTGGAAACACCATATATTTT
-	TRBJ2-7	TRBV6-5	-	CASSKIGQIYEQYF	TGTGCCAGCAGCAAGATCGGACAGATCTACGAGCAGTACTTC
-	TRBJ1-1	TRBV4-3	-	CASSQVLSTGNTEAFF	TGCGCCAGCAGCCAAGTCTTAAGCACAGGGAACACTGAAGCTTTCTTT
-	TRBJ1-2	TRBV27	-	CASSPDTVGYTF	TGTGCCAGCAGTCCTGACACGGTCGGCTACACCTTC
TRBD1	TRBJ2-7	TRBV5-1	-	CASSLAGTVYSYEQYF	TGCGCCAGCAGCTTGGCGGGGACAGTCTATTCCTACGAGCAGTACTTC
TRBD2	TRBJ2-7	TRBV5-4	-	CASSLRASGVTYEQYF	TGTGCCAGCAGCTTGAGGGCTAGCGGGGTTACCTACGAGCAGTACTTC
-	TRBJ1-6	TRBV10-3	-	CAISVEGVLGSPLHF	TGTGCCATCAGTGTTGAAGGAGTACTAGGATCACCCCTCCACTTT
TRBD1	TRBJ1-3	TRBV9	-	CASSVEAGGGSGNTIYF	TGTGCCAGCAGCGTAGAGGCAGGGGGCGGATCTGGAAACACCATATATTTT
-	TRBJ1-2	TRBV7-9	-	CASSLAGGRANYGYTF	TGTGCCAGCAGCTTAGCGGGGGGACGGGCTAACTATGGCTACACCTTC
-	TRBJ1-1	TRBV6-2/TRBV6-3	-	CASSLSVNTEAFF	TGTGCCAGCAGCCTGAGCGTCAACACTGAAGCTTTCTTT
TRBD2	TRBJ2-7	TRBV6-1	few	CASSESGWGLAAYSYEQYF	TGTGCCAGCAGTGAGTCAGGGTGGGGACTAGCGGCATACTCCTACGAGCAGTACTTC
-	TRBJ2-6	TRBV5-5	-	CASSLFYGANVLTF	TGTGCCAGCAGCTTATTTTATGGGGCCAACGTCCTGACTTTC
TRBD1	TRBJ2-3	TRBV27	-	CASRGTGTDTQYF	TGTGCCAGCAGGGGGACAGGGACAGATACGCAGTATTTT
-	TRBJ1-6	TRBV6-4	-	CASSDSNRGVGTLHF	TGTGCCAGCAGTGACTCGAACCGGGGGGTTGGTACCCTCCACTTT
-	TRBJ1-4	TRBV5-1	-	CASSLYGTPQEKLFF	TGCGCCAGCAGCTTGTATGGGACACCCCAAGAAAAACTGTTTTTT
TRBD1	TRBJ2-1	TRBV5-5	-	CASSLSGQGLNEQFF	TGTGCCAGCAGCTTGTCTGGACAGGGGCTCAATGAGCAGTTCTTC
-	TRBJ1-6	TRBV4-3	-	CASSQGGTANSPLHF	TGCGCCAGCAGCCAGGGGGGGACGGCTAATTCACCCCTCCACTTT
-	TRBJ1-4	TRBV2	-	CASRTVGEKLFF	TGTGCCAGCAGGACAGTTGGTGAAAAACTGTTTTTT
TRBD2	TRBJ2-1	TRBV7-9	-	CASSLPPPGLAGDEQFF	TGTGCCAGCAGCTTACCTCCCCCCGGACTAGCGGGGGATGAGCAGTTCTTC
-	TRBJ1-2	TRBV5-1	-	CASSPDGDYGYTF	TGCGCCAGCAGCCCCGACGGAGACTATGGCTACACCTTC
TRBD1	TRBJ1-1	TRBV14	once	CASSRTTGFGTEAFF	TGTGCCAGCAGCCGCACGACAGGGTTCGGCACTGAAGCTTTCTTT
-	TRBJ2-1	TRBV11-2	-	CASSFRDSGNEQFF	TGTGCCAGCAGCTTCCGGGACAGCGGGAATGAGCAGTTCTTC
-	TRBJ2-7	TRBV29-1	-	CSVMVTAGDEQYF	TGCAGCGTCATGGTAACGGCAGGTGACGAGCAGTACTTC
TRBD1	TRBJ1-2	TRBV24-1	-	CATSDLTGNYGYTF	TGTGCCACCAGTGACTTGACAGGGAACTATGGCTACACCTTC
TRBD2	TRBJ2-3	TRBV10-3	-	CAIQVAGDGTDTQYF	TGTGCCATCCAGGTAGCGGGAGACGGCACAGATACGCAGTATTTT
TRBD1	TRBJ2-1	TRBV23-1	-	CASSPDTTGGPYNEQFF	TGCGCCAGCAGTCCCGATACGACAGGGGGCCCCTACAATGAGCAGTTCTTC
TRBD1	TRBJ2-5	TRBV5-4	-	CASSPGGQGGSETQYF	TGTGCCAGCAGCCCCGGGGGACAGGGAGGTTCGGAGACCCAGTACTTC
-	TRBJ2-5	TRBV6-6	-	CASSLRDQETQYF	TGTGCCAGCAGTTTGAGGGACCAAGAGACCCAGTACTTC
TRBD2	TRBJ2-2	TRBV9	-	CASSVGLAENTGELFF	TGTGCCAGCAGCGTAGGACTAGCGGAGAACACCGGGGAGCTGTTTTTT
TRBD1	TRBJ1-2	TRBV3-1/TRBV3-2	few	CASSQDWGTVYGYTF	TGTGCCAGCAGCCAAGATTGGGGGACAGTCTATGGCTACACCTTC